This T cell receptor (beta chain) was found in a study of blood T cells in healthy people across ages. Whole-study context: About one barcoded TCR beta cDNA was captured per two T cells.

The V and J ends lost 6 bases and 4 bases, in that order; junction bases with no gene match: 7. The CDR3 is made up of 14 amino acids. CDR1 is MNHEY, CDR2 SVGAGI, per germline. With a J-beta primer mix and a sample-barcoded 5' primer, a second PCR ran roughly 7 to 11 cycles. TCRdb re-called the 5' RACE reads with MiXCR, one entry per CDR3 protein. This table has approximately 1.5 million distinct CDR3 sequences, approximately 42% appearing once. Notes on this clonotype: Its target is not known.

Whole-study results and caveats: Naive T cell percentage and TCR beta diversity correlated strongly. Both higher diversity and more naive CD4+ cells marked long-lived donors when set against aged donors.

Sequenced input: blood. This TCR came from a woman in her late teens or twenties in good health. The rearrangement joins TRBV6-5 to TRBJ1-1; TRBD1 aligns across 8 bases. Written as DNA, the CDR3 is TGTGCCAGCAGCCACGGACAGGGAAGCACTGAAGCTTTCTTT. It is translated as CASSHGQGSTEAFF.